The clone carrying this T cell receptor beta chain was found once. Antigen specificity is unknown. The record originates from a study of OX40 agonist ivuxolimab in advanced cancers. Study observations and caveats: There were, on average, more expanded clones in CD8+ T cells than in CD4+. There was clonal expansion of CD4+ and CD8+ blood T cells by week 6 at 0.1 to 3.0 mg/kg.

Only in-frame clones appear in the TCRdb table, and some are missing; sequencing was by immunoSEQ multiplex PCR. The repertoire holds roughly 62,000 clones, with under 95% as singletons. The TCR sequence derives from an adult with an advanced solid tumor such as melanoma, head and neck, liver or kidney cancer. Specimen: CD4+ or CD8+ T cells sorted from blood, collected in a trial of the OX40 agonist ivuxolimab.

In nucleotides, the CDR3 is TGTGCCAGCAGCCAAGGACACAACCCTTACGAGCAGTACTTC. This codes for CASSQGHNPYEQYF. This sequence joins TRBV14 and TRBJ2-7; D remains ambiguous. V dropped 1 base and J dropped 4 bases, with 11 bases sitting between them. Germline V CDR1 and CDR2: SGHDN, FVKESK. This CDR3 is 14 amino acids long.